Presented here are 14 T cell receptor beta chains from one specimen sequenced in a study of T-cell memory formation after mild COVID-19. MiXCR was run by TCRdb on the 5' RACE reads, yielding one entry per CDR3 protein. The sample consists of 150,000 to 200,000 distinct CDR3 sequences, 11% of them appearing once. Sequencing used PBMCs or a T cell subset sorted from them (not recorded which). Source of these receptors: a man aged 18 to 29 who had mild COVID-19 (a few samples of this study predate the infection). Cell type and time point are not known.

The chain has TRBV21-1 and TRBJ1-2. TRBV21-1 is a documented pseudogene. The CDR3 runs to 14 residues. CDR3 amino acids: CASKEGTANYGYTF. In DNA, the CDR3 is TGTGCCAGCAAAGAGGGTACAGCTAACTATGGCTACACCTTC.

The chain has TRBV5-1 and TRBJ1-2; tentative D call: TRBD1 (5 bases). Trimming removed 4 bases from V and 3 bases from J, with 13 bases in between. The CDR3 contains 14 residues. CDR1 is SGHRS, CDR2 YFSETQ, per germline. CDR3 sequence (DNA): TGCGCCAGCAGCACACCGGACATTTACTATGGCTACACCTTC. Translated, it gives CASSTPDIYYGYTF.

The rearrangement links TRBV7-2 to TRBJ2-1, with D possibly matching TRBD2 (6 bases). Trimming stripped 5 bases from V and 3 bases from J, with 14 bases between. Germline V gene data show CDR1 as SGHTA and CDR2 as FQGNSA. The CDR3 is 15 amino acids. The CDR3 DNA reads TGTGCCAGCAGCCCGATGGGGGGAAACTACAATGAGCAGTTCTTC. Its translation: CASSPMGGNYNEQFF.

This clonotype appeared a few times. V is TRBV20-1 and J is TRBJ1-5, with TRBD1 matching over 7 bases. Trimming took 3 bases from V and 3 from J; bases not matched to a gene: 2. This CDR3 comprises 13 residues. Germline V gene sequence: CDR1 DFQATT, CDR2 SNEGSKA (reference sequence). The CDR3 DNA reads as TGCAGTGCTAGGGGACAGCCCAATCAGCCCCAGCATTTT. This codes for CSARGQPNQPQHF.

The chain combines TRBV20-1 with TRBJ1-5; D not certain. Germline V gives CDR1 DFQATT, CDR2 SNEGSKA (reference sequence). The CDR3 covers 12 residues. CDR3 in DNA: TGCAGCACATCGTGGGGCAATCAGCCCCAGCATTTT. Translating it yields CSTSWGNQPQHF.

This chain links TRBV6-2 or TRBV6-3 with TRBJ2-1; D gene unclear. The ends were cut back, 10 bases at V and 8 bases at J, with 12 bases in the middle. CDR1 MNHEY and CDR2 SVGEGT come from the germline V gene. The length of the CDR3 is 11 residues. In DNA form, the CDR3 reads TGTGCCACGGCGGTTTCGGATGAGCAGTTCTTC. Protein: CATAVSDEQFF.

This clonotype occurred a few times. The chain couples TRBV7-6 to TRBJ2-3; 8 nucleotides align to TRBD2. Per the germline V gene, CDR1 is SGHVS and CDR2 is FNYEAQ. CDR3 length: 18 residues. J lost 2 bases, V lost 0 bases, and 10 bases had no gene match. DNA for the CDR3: TGTGCCAGCAGCTTAGCTTCGCCTAGCGGGTCTTTCACAGATACGCAGTATTTT. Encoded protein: CASSLASPSGSFTDTQYF.

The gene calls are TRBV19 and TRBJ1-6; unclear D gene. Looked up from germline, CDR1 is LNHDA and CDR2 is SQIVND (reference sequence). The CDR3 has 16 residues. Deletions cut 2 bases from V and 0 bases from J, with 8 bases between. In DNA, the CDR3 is TGTGCCAGTAGTATATCGGCCAGCTCCTATAATTCACCCCTCCACTTT. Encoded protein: CASSISASSYNSPLHF.

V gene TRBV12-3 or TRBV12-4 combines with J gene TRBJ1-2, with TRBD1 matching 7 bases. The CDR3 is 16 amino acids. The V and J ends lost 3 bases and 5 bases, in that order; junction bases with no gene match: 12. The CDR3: CASSFRAGGDTYGYTF. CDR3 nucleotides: TGTGCCAGCAGTTTTAGGGCAGGGGGAGACACTTATGGCTACACCTTC.

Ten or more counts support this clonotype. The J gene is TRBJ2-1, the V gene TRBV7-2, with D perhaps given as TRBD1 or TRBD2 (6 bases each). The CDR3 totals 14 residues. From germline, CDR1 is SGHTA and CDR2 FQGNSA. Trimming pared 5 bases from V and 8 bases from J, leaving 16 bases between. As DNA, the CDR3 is TGTGCCAGCAGCCCCCCGGGGGCGGGCTATGAGCAGTTCTTC. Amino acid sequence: CASSPPGAGYEQFF. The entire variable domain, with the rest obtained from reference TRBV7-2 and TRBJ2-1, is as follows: GAGVSQSPSNKVTEKGKDVELRCDPISGHTALYWYRQSLGQGLEFLIYFQGNSAPDKSGLPSDRFSAERTGGSVSTLTIQRTQQEDSAVYLCASSPPGAGYEQFFGPGTRLTVL.

This CDR3 reads CASSYNPGETEAFF. Here the CDR3 DNA reads TGTGCCAGCAGCTACAACCCCGGGGAGACTGAAGCTTTCTTT. The chain joins TRBV7-2 to TRBJ1-1; D call uncertain. The CDR3 runs 14 residues. V lost 4 bases to trimming and J lost 5 bases, with 14 bases between them. Germline lookup yields CDR1 SGHTA and CDR2 FQGNSA. Drawing the rest from reference TRBV7-2 and TRBJ1-1, the complete variable domain is GAGVSQSPSNKVTEKGKDVELRCDPISGHTALYWYRQSLGQGLEFLIYFQGNSAPDKSGLPSDRFSAERTGGSVSTLTIQRTQQEDSAVYLCASSYNPGETEAFFGQGTRLTVV.

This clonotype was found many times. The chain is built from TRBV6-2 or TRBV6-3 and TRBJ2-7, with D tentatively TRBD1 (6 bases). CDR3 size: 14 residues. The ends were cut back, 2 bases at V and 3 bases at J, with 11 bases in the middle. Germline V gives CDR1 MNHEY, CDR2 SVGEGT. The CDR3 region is CASSYRQGNYEQYF. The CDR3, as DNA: TGTGCCAGCAGTTACAGGCAGGGGAACTACGAGCAGTACTTC.

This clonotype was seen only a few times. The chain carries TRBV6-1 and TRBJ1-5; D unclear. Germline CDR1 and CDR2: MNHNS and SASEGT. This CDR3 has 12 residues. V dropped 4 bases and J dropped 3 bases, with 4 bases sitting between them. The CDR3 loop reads CASSGPNQPQHF. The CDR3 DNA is TGTGCCAGCAGTGGACCCAATCAGCCCCAGCATTTT.

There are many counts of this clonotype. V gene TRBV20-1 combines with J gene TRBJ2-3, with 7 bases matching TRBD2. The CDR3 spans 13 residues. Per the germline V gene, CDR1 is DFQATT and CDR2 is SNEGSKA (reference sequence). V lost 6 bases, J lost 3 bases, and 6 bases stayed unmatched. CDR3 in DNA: TGCAGTGCCTCGGCACTAGCGACAGATACGCAGTATTTT. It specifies CSASALATDTQYF.